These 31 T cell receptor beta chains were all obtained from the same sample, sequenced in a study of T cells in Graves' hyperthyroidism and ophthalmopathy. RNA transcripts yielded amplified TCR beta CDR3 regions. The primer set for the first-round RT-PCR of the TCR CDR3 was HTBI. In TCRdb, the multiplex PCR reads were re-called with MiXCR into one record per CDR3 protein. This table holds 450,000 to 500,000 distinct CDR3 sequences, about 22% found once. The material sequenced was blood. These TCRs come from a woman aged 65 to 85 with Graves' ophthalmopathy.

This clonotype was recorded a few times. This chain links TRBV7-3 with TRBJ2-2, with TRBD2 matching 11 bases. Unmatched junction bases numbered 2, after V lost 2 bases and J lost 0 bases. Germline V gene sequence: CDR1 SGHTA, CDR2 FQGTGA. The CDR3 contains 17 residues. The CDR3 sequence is CASSLGTSGTNTGELFF. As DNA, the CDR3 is TGTGCCAGCAGCTTAGGGACTAGCGGAACGAACACCGGGGAGCTGTTTTTT.

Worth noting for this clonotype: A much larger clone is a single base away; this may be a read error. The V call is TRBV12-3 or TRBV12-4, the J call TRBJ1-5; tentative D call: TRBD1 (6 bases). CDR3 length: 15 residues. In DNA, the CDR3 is TGTGCCAGCACCCTGACGACAGGTAGCAATCAGCCCCGGCATTTT. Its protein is CASTLTTGSNQPRHF.

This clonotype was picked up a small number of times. DNA for the CDR3: TGTGCCATCAGTGAGTCGAAGGGGTTAGCGGACAATGAGCAGTTCTTC. This sequence encodes CAISESKGLADNEQFF. J is TRBJ2-1 and V is TRBV10-3; D might be TRBD2 (6 bases). Trimming pared 0 bases from V and 5 bases from J, leaving 14 bases between. The CDR3 has 16 residues. Germline V CDR1 and CDR2: ENHRY, SYGVKD.

The CDR3 DNA reads as TGCAGTCCGTCGGGACTAGCGGGATCTGAGCAGTTCTTC. Protein: CSPSGLAGSEQFF. The rearrangement links TRBV20-1 to TRBJ2-1; 13 nucleotides match TRBD2. The length of the CDR3 is 13 residues. Germline CDR1 reads DFQATT; CDR2 reads SNEGSKA (reference sequence). Losses at the gene ends were 8 bases for V and 9 bases for J; bases not matched to a gene: 7.

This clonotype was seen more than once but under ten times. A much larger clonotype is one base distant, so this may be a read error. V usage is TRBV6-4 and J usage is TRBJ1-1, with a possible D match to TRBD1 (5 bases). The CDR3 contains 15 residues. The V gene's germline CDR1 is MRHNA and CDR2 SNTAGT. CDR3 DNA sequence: TGTGCCGGCAGTTACTCGAGTCAGGGGAACACTGAAGCTTTCTTT. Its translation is CAGSYSSQGNTEAFF.

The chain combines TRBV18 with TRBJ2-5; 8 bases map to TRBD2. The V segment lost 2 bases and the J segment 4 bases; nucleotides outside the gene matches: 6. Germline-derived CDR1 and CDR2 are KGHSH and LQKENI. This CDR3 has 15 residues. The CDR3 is CASSPDGRAGETQYF. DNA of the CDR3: TGTGCCAGCTCACCAGACGGGAGGGCCGGAGAGACCCAGTACTTC.

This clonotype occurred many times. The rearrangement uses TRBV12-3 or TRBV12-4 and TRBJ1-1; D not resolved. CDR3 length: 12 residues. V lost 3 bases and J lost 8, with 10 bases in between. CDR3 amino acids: CASSFPNGEAFF. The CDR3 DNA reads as TGTGCCAGCAGTTTCCCCAACGGGGAAGCTTTCTTT.

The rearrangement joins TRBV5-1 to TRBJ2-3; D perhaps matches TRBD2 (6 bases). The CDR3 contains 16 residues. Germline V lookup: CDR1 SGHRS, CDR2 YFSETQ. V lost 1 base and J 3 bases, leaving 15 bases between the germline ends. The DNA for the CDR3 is TGCGCCAGCAGCTTGATTTCGGGAGTAGGGACAGATACGCAGTATTTT. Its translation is CASSLISGVGTDTQYF. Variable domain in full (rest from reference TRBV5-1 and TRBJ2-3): KAGVTQTPRYLIKTRGQQVTLSCSPISGHRSVSWYQQTPGQGLQFLFEYFSETQRNKGNFPGRFSGRQFSNSRSEMNVSTLELGDSALYLCASSLISGVGTDTQYFGPGTRLTVL.

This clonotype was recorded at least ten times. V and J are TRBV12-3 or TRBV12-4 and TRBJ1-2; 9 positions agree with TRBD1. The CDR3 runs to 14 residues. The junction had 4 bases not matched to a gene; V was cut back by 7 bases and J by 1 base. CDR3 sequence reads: CASNPTGGNYGYTF. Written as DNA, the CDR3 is TGTGCCAGCAACCCGACAGGGGGTAACTATGGCTACACCTTC.

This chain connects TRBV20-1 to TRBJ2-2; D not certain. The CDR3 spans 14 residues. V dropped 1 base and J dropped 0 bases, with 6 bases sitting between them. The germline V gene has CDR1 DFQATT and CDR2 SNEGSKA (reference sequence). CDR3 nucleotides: TGCAGTGCTAGAGTAGCTTCGAACACCGGGGAGCTGTTTTTT. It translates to CSARVASNTGELFF.

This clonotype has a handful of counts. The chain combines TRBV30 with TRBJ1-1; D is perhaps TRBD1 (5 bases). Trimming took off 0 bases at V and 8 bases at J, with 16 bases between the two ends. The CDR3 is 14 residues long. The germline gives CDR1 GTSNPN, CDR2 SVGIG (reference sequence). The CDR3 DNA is TGTGCCTGGAGTGTACCCGACAGCCCGAGGGAAGCTTTCTTT. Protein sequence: CAWSVPDSPREAFF.

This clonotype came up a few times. The CDR3 sequence is CASSPGGAARMNTEAFF. The CDR3 DNA reads TGTGCCAGCAGTCCCGGTGGGGCAGCCCGCATGAACACTGAAGCTTTCTTT. The genes are TRBV14 and TRBJ1-1; D might be TRBD1 (5 bases). The V gene's germline CDR1 is SGHDN and CDR2 FVKESK. Trimming removed 6 bases at V and 0 bases at J, with 20 bases between. CDR3 length equals 17 residues.

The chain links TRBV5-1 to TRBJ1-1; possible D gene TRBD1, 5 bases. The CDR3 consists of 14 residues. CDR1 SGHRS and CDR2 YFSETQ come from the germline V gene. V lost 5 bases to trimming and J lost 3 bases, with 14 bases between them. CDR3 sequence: CASRGSGRDTEAFF. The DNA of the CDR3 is TGCGCCAGCAGGGGCTCAGGGCGGGACACTGAAGCTTTCTTT.

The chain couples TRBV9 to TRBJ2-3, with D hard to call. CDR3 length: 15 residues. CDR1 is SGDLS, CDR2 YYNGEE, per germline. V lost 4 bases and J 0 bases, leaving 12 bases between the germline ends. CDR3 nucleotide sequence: TGTGCCAGCAGCCCACGGCAGTCTAGCACAGATACGCAGTATTTT. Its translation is CASSPRQSSTDTQYF. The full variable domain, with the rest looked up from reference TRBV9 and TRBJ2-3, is DSGVTQTPKHLITATGQRVTLRCSPRSGDLSVYWYQQSLDQGLQFLIQYYNGEERAKGNILERFSAQQFPDLHSELNLSSLELGDSALYFCASSPRQSSTDTQYFGPGTRLTVL.

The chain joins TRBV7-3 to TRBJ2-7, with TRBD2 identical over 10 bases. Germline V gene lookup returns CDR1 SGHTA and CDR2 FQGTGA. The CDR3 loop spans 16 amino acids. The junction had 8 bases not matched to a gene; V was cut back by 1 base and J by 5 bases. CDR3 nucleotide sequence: TGTGCCAGCAGCTTAATAAGGGCTAGCGGGAGTCACGAGCAGTACTTC. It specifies CASSLIRASGSHEQYF. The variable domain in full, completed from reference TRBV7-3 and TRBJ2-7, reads GAGVSQTPSNKVTEKGKYVELRCDPISGHTALYWYRQSLGQGPEFLIYFQGTGAADDSGLPNDRFFAVRPEGSVSTLKIQRTERGDSAVYLCASSLIRASGSHEQYFGPGTRLTVT.

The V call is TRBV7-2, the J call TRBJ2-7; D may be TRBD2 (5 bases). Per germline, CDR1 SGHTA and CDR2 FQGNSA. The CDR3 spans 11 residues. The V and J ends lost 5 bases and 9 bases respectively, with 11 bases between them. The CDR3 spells CASSVLAAQYF. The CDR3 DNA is TGTGCCAGCAGCGTTCTAGCTGCGCAGTACTTC.

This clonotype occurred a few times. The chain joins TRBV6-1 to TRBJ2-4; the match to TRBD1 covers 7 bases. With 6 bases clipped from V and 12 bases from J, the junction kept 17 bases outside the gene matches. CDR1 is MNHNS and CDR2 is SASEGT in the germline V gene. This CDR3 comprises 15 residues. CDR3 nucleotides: TGTGCCAGCAGCGACTTCTCCGGGACAGTCTCCCCTCAGTACTTC. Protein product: CASSDFSGTVSPQYF.

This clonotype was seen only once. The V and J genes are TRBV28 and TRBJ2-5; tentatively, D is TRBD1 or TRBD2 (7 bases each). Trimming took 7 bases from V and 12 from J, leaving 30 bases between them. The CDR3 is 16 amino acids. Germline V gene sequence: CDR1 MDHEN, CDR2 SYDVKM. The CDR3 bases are TGTGCCAGCACCCCCTCGTTCCCGGCAGGGGGAGGGAAAAAGTACTTC. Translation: CASTPSFPAGGGKKYF.

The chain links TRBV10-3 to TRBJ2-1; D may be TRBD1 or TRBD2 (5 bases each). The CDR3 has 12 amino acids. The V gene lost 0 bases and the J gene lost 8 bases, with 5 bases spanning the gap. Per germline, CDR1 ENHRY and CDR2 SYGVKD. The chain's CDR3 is CAISESGDEQFF. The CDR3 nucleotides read TGTGCCATCAGTGAGTCGGGGGATGAGCAGTTCTTC.

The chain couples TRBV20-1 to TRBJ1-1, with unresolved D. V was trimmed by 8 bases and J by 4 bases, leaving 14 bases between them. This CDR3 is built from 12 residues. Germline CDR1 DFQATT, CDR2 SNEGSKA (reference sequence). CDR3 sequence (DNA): TGCAGTCTAGGAAGGTTGAGCACTGAAGCTTTCTTT. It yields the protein CSLGRLSTEAFF.

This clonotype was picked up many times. CDR3 sequence (DNA): TGCAGTGCTAGCCCCGTGGCATACCAAGAGACCCAGTACTTC. The encoded protein is CSASPVAYQETQYF. V and J are TRBV20-1 and TRBJ2-5; D uncertain. From germline, CDR1 is DFQATT and CDR2 SNEGSKA (reference sequence). Trimming left V 3 bases short and J 0 bases short, with 11 bases between. The CDR3 totals 14 residues.

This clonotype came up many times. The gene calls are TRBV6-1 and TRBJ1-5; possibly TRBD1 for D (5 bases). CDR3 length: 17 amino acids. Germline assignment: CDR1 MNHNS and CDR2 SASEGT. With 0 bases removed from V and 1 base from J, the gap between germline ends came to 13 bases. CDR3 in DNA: TGTGCCAGCAGTGAAGCGCTTCCCGGGGCCAGCAATCAGCCCCAGCATTTT. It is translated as CASSEALPGASNQPQHF.

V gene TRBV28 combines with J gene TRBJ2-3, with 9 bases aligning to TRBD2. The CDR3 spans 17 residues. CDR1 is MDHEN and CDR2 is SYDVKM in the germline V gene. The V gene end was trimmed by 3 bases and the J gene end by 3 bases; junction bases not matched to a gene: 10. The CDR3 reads CASSFLPLAGKTDTQYF. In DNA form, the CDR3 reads TGTGCCAGCAGTTTCCTCCCTCTAGCGGGAAAGACAGATACGCAGTATTTT.

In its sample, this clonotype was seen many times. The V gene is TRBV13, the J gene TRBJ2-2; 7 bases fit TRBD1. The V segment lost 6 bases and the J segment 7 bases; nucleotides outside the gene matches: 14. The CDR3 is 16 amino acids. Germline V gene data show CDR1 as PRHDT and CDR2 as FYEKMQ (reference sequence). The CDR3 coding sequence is TGTGCCAGCAGGCACAGGGGTTCAATAGGTGACGGGGAGCTGTTTTTT. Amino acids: CASRHRGSIGDGELFF.

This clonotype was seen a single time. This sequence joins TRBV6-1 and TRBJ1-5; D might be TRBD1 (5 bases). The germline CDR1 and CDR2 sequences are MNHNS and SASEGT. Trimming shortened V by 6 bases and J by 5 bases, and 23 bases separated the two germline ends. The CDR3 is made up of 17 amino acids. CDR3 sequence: CASRELVGVRGDQPQHF. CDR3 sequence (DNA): TGTGCCAGCAGGGAGCTGGTAGGGGTCCGAGGGGATCAGCCCCAGCATTTT.

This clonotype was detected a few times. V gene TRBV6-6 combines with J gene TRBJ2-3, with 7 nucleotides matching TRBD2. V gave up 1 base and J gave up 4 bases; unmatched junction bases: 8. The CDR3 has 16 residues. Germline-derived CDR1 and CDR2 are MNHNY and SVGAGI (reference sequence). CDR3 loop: CASSYWAGRESDTQYF. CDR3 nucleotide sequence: TGTGCCAGCAGTTACTGGGCGGGGAGGGAATCAGATACGCAGTATTTT.

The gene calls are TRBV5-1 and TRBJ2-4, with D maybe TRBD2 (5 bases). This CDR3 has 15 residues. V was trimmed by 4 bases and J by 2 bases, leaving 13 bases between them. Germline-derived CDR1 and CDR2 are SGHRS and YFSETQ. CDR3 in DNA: TGCGCCAGCAGCGGCGTCCGAGGGACCAAAAACATTCAGTACTTC. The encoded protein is CASSGVRGTKNIQYF.

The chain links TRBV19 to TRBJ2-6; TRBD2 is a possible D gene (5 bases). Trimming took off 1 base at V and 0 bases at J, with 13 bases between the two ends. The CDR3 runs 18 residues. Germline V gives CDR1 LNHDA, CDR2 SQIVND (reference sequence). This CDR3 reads CASSIAGSDFSGANVLTF. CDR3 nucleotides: TGTGCCAGTAGTATAGCGGGGTCCGACTTCTCTGGGGCCAACGTCCTGACTTTC.

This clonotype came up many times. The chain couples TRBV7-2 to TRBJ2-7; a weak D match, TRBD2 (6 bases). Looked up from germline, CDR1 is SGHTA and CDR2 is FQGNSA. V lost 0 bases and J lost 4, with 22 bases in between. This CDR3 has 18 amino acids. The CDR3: CASSLALSEGLKGYEQYF. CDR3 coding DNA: TGTGCCAGCAGCTTAGCTCTTTCGGAGGGGCTGAAGGGATACGAGCAGTACTTC.

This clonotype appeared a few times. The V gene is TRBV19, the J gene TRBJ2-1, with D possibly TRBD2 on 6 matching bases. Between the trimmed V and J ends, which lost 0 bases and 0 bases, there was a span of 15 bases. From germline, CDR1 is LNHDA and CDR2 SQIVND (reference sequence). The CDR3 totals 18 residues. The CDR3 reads CASSIDPFGSHSYNEQFF. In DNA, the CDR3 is TGTGCCAGTAGTATAGATCCTTTCGGGAGCCACTCCTACAATGAGCAGTTCTTC.

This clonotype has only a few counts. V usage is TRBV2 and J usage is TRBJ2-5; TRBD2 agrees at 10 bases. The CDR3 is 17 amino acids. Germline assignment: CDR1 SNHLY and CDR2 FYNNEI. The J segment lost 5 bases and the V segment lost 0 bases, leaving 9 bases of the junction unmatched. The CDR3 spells CASSEAVGSGRRETQYF. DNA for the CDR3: TGTGCCAGCAGTGAAGCCGTTGGTAGCGGGAGGAGGGAGACCCAGTACTTC. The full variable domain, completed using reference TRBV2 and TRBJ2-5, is EPEVTQTPSHQVTQMGQEVILRCVPISNHLYFYWYRQILGQKVEFLVSFYNNEISEKSEIFDDQFSVERPDGSNFTLKIRSTKLEDSAMYFCASSEAVGSGRRETQYFGPGTRLLVL.